The 2 T cell receptor beta chains listed next were all sequenced from one sample in a study of T cell repertoires in aging, cancer and after chemotherapy. TCR beta rearrangements were amplified from peripheral blood genomic DNA. A mixed TRB-A/B primer pool amplified rearranged TRB by multiplex touch-down PCR. Each CDR3 protein is one row after TCRdb ran MiXCR on the multiplex PCR reads. The sample has 2,000 to 3,000 distinct CDR3 sequences, about 35% seen once. Specimen: blood. These receptors were obtained from a human donor with a solid tumor.

This clonotype ranks as large. The chain carries TRBV29-1 and TRBJ2-6; weak D call: TRBD1 (5 bases). Trimming removed 4 bases at V and 4 bases at J, with 11 bases between. There are 14 residues in the CDR3. From germline, CDR1 is SQVTM and CDR2 ANQGSEA. This chain's CDR3 is CSVGAGPGANVLTF. In DNA, the CDR3 is TGCAGCGTTGGAGCAGGGCCGGGGGCCAACGTCCTGACTTTC.

This clonotype was observed a handful of times. The CDR3 loop is CASSLEGYGYTF. Here the CDR3 DNA reads TGTGCCAGCAGCTTAGAGGGCTATGGCTACACCTTC. The genes are TRBV7-2 and TRBJ1-2; D gene unclear. The V end was cut by 1 base, the J end by 4 bases, with 4 bases between. This CDR3 is built from 12 residues. CDR1 SGHTA and CDR2 FQGNSA come from the germline V gene.